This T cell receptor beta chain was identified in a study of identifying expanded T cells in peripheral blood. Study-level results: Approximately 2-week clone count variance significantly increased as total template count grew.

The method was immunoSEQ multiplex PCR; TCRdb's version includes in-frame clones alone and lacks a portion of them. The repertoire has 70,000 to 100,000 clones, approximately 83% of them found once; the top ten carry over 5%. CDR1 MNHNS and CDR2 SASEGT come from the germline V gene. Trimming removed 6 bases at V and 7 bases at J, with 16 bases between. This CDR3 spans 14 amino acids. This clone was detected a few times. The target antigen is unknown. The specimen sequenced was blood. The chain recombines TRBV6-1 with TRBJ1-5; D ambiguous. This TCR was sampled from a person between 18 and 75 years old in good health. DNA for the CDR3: TGTGCCAGCAGCGCGGGCCCTCTGGGCCAGCCCCAGCATTTT. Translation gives CASSAGPLGQPQHF.